This T cell receptor beta chain was sequenced during a study of T cell responses to AZD1222 COVID-19 vaccine. Findings and limits, study-wide: Donors in the cohort were predominantly white British and more often female, and clonal diversity was possibly underestimated. CD4 TCRs covered the whole spike, strongest at regions 160-218 and 743-854.

The length of the CDR3 is 14 residues. V shed 5 bases, J shed 2 bases, and the junction held 6 bases outside the gene matches. The V gene's germline CDR1 is SGHVS and CDR2 FQNEAQ. Concerning this clone: Its matching antigen is unknown.

Assay: immunoSEQ multiplex PCR; the TCRdb copy retains only in-frame clones and omits some. Of about 49,000 clones in the sample, approximately 79% are singletons; the top ten hold approximately 22%. This TCR derives from an adult in good health. The sample consisted of peripheral blood, taken on day 0 of MenACWY control vaccination. The rearrangement links TRBV7-8 to TRBJ2-7; 7 bases agree with TRBD2. The CDR3 region is CASSAGLGPYEQYF. CDR3 sequence (DNA): TGTGCCAGCAGCGCAGGACTAGGTCCCTACGAGCAGTACTTC.